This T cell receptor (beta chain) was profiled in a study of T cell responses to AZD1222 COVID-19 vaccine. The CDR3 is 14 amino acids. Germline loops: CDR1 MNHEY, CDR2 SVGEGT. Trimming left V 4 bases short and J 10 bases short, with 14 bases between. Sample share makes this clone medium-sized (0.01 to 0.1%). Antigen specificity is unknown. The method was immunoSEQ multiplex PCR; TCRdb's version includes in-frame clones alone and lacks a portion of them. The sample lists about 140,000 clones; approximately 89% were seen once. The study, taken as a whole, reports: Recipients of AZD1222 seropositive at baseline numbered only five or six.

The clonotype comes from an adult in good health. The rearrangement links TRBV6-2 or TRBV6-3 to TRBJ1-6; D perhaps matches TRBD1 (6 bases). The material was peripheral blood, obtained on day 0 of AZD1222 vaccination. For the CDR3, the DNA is TGTGCCAGCAGTTCGGACGGGACAACGTCACCCCTCCACTTT. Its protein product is CASSSDGTTSPLHF.